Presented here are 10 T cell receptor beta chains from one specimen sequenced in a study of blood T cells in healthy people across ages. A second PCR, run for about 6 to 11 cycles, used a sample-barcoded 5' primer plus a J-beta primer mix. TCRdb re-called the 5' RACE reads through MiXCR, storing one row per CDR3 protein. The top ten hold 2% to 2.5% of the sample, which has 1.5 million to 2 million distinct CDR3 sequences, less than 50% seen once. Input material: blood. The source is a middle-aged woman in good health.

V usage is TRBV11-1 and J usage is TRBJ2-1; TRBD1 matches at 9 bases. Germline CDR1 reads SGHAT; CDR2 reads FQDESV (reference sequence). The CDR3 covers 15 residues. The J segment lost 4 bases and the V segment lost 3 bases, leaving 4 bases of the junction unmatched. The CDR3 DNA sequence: TGTGCCAGCAGCTTTTGGGACAGGGAGTACAATGAGCAGTTCTTC. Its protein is CASSFWDREYNEQFF.

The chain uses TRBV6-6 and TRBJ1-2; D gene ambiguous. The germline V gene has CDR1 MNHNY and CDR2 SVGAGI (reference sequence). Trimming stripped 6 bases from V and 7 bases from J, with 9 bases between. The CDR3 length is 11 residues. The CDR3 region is CASSPKAGYTF. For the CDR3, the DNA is TGTGCCAGCAGCCCTAAGGCTGGCTACACCTTC.

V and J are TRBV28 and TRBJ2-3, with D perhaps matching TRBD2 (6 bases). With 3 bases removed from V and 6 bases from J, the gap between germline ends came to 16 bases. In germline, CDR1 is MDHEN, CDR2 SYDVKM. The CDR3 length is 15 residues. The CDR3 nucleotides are TGTGCCAGCAGTTTCGGGGGAGCGCGGGGTGATACGCAGTATTTT. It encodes CASSFGGARGDTQYF.

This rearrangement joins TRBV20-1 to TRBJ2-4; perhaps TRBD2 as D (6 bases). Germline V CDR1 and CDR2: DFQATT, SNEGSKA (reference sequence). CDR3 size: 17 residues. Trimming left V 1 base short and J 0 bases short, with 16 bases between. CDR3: CSARGVLTRLAKNIQYF. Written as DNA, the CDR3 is TGCAGTGCTAGAGGAGTCCTGACTAGACTAGCCAAAAACATTCAGTACTTC.

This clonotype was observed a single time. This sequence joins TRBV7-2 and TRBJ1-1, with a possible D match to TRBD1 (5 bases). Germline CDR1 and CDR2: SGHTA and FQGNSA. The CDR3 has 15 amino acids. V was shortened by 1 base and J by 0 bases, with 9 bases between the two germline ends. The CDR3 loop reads CASSLGKGLNTEAFF. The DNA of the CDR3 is TGTGCCAGCAGCTTAGGAAAGGGGTTGAACACTGAAGCTTTCTTT.

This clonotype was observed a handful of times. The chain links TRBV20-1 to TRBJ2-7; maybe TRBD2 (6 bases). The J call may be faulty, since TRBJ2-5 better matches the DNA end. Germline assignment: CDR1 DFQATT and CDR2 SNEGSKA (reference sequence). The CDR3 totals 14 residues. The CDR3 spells CSARPGVPKETQYF. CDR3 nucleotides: TGCAGTGCTAGACCGGGGGTACCTAAAGAGACCCAGTACTTC.

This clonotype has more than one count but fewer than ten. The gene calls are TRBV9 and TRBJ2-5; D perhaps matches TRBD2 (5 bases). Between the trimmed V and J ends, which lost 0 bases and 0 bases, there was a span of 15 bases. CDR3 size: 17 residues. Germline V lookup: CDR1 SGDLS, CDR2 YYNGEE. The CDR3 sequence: CASSVGGRAPNQETQYF. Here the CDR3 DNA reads TGTGCCAGCAGCGTAGGTGGGCGGGCCCCCAACCAAGAGACCCAGTACTTC.

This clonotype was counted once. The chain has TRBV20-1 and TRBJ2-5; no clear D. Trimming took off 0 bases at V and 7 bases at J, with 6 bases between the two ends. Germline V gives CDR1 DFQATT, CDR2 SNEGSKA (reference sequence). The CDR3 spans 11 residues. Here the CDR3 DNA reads TGCAGTGCTAGAGATTTCTCGACCCAGTACTTC. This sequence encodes CSARDFSTQYF.

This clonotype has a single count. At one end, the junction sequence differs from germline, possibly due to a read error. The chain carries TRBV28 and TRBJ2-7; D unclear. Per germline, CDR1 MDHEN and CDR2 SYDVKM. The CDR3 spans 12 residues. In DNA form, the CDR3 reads TGTGCCAGCAGTTTATCTCAGATTAGCAAGTTCTTC. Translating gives CASSLSQISKFF.

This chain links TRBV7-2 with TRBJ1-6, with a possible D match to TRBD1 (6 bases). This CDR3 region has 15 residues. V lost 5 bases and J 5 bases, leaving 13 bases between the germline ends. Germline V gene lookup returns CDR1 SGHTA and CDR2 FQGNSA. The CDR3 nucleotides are TGTGCCAGCAGCCCAACGGGACAAGATAATTCACCCCTCCACTTT. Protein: CASSPTGQDNSPLHF.